This T cell receptor (beta chain) stems from a study of technical replicates of blood from a few donors. Germline V gene lookup returns CDR1 SEHNR and CDR2 FQNEAQ (reference sequence). The CDR3 has 14 amino acids. Trimming removed 1 base at V and 5 bases at J, with 11 bases between. Method: immunoSEQ multiplex PCR; TCRdb's copy keeps in-frame clones and lacks some. The sample lists about 75,000 clones; 95% to 98% were seen once. This clonotype originated in a human donor in good health. Sequenced sample: T cells isolated from PBMCs. The rearrangement links TRBV7-9 to TRBJ1-1; D unclear. The CDR3 nucleotides are TGTGCCAGCAGCTTAGAGGGAGGGAGTACTGAAGCTTTCTTT. This encodes CASSLEGGSTEAFF.